The 32 T cell receptor beta chains given below trace back to one sample, sequenced in a study of cytomegalovirus exposure and HLA in healthy donors. The PCR contained 60 Vbeta and 13 Jbeta primers. Sequencing used immunoSEQ multiplex PCR; TCRdb keeps in-frame clones, though not all of them. This sample has around 280,000 clones, with about 87% found just once. Sequencing used PBMCs. The source of these receptors is a woman aged 18-30 years in good health and CMV-seronegative.

As to this clone: The junction departs from the called germline gene at one end, perhaps through a read error. The chain carries TRBV7-9 and TRBJ2-5, with D unresolved. CDR1 SEHNR and CDR2 FQNEAQ come from the germline V gene (reference sequence). The CDR3 sequence is 11 residues long. For the CDR3, the DNA is TGTTCCAGCAGCCCTCGAGAGACCCAGTACTTC. Its translation: CSSSPRETQYF. Looking up the rest from reference TRBV7-9 and TRBJ2-5 gives the full variable domain: DTGVSQNPRHKITKRGQNVTFRCDPISEHNRLYWYRQTLGQGPEFLTYFQNEAQLEKSRLLSDRFSAERPKGSFSTLEIQRTEQGDSAMYLCSSSPRETQYFGPGTRLLVL.

This chain uses TRBV6-6 with TRBJ1-2; 8 bases match TRBD1. The CDR3 totals 14 residues. Trimming took 6 bases from V and 3 from J; bases not matched to a gene: 6. CDR1 is MNHNY and CDR2 is SVGAGI in the germline V gene (reference sequence). The CDR3 DNA is TGTGCCAGCAGCACAGGGGGAGGGGACTATGGCTACACCTTC. Translating it yields CASSTGGGDYGYTF.

CDR3 sequence reads: CASSVGDSSEQYF. CDR3 in DNA: TGTGCCAGCAGCGTAGGGGACAGTTCCGAGCAGTACTTC. This rearrangement joins TRBV9 to TRBJ2-5; 7 positions agree with TRBD1. The DNA end is a closer match to TRBJ2-7, so the J assignment may be wrong. This CDR3 has 13 residues. The germline CDR1 and CDR2 sequences are SGDLS and YYNGEE.

The chain employs TRBV7-6 and TRBJ2-2, with D tentatively TRBD2 (6 bases). From germline, CDR1 is SGHVS and CDR2 FNYEAQ. The ends were cut back, 0 bases at V and 7 bases at J, with 9 bases in the middle. The CDR3 length is 14 residues. The CDR3 DNA follows: TGTGCCAGCAGCTTAGCGCGGGGAAACGGGGAGCTGTTTTTT. It codes for CASSLARGNGELFF.

This chain's CDR3 is CALYRGLGEKLFF. The DNA for the CDR3 is TGTGCCTTGTACAGGGGGCTGGGTGAAAAACTGTTTTTT. The genes are TRBV30 and TRBJ1-4; 9 nucleotides align to TRBD1. Unmatched junction bases numbered 7, after V lost 7 bases and J lost 7 bases. The CDR3 is 13 residues long. In germline, CDR1 is GTSNPN, CDR2 SVGIG (reference sequence).

The chain recombines TRBV6-1 with TRBJ2-5; D might be TRBD1 (5 bases). The end of the DNA fits TRBJ2-7 better, so the J call may be wrong. Germline V gene data show CDR1 as MNHNS and CDR2 as SASEGT. There are 13 residues in the CDR3. CDR3: CASSQPGWYEQYF. DNA of the CDR3: TGTGCCAGCAGTCAGCCAGGGTGGTACGAGCAGTACTTC.

The chain has TRBV7-4 and TRBJ1-6, with 8 bases matching TRBD1. Germline CDR1 SGHVT, CDR2 SQSDAQ. The V gene end was trimmed by 1 base and the J gene end by 5 bases; junction bases not matched to a gene: 16. CDR3 size: 20 residues. CDR3 DNA sequence: TGTGCCAGCAGCTTAGGTACAGGGGGTTTAGCGGGTAAGCATAATTCACCCCTCCACTTT. This sequence encodes CASSLGTGGLAGKHNSPLHF. Variable domain in full (rest from reference TRBV7-4 and TRBJ1-6): GAGVSQSPRYKVAKRGRDVALRCDSISGHVTLYWYRQTLGQGSEVLTYSQSDAQRDKSGRPSGRFSAERPERSVSTLKIQRTEQGDSAVYLCASSLGTGGLAGKHNSPLHFGNGTRLTVT.

This chain connects TRBV27 to TRBJ1-2; no definite D call. The germline V and J ends were trimmed by 5 bases and 6 bases, with 19 bases remaining between them. The CDR3 is 15 residues long. CDR1 and CDR2 (germline): MNHEY, SMNVEV (reference sequence). The CDR3 DNA sequence: TGTGCCAGCAGTGATCTAAAAAATAGGAGAGATGGCTACACCTTC. It translates to CASSDLKNRRDGYTF.

This chain connects TRBV5-4 to TRBJ2-1; TRBD2 agrees at 12 bases. This CDR3 contains 20 residues. Trimming removed 1 base from V and 4 bases from J; junction bases left unmatched: 15. Germline V gives CDR1 SGHNT, CDR2 YYREEE (reference sequence). CDR3 nucleotides: TGTGCCAGCAGCTTGACTGGGGCTAGCGGGGGGGCAGGGTTTTACAATGAGCAGTTCTTC. Amino acids: CASSLTGASGGAGFYNEQFF.

V gene TRBV7-8 combines with J gene TRBJ2-2; TRBD2 matches 13 bases. V was clipped by 1 base and J by 4 bases; unmatched bases: 12. Germline V gene lookup returns CDR1 SGHVS and CDR2 FQNEAQ. The CDR3 sequence is 20 residues long. CDR3 amino acids: CASSLVLAGGAITGTGELFF. The CDR3 nucleotides are TGTGCCAGCAGCTTAGTACTAGCGGGGGGGGCAATAACGGGCACCGGGGAGCTGTTTTTT.

The chain joins TRBV15 to TRBJ1-4; no firm D call. Germline values: CDR1 LNHNV, CDR2 YYDKDF (reference sequence). The length of the CDR3 is 16 residues. V lost 9 bases and J 0 bases, leaving 17 bases between the germline ends. CDR3: CATRNSGRTTNEKLFF. The CDR3 DNA follows: TGTGCCACGCGCAACTCAGGCCGCACAACTAATGAAAAACTGTTTTTT.

The chain joins TRBV9 to TRBJ2-7, with 8 bases that match TRBD1. The CDR3 has 14 amino acids. The V and J ends lost 2 bases and 7 bases, in that order; junction bases with no gene match: 8. Germline V gene lookup returns CDR1 SGDLS and CDR2 YYNGEE. The CDR3 bases are TGTGCCAGCAGCGTGGATACAGGGGGTGTAGAGCAGTACTTC. Translation gives CASSVDTGGVEQYF. Using reference TRBV9 and TRBJ2-7 for the parts outside the CDR3, the full variable domain is DSGVTQTPKHLITATGQRVTLRCSPRSGDLSVYWYQQSLDQGLQFLIQYYNGEERAKGNILERFSAQQFPDLHSELNLSSLELGDSALYFCASSVDTGGVEQYFGPGTRLTVT.

CDR3: CASSGTGTGNGELFF. The CDR3 coding sequence is TGTGCCAGCAGCGGAACCGGGACAGGGAACGGGGAGCTGTTTTTT. V gene TRBV9 combines with J gene TRBJ2-2; 9 bases are a match to TRBD1. Looked up from germline, CDR1 is SGDLS and CDR2 is YYNGEE. The CDR3 runs 15 residues. V gave up 3 bases and J gave up 7 bases; unmatched junction bases: 7.

The chain uses TRBV27 and TRBJ2-7, with TRBD2 matching 7 bases. The CDR3 sequence is 18 residues long. CDR1 and CDR2 from the germline V gene are MNHEY and SMNVEV (reference sequence). Germline trimming cut 3 bases from V and 3 bases from J; bases unmatched to any gene: 17. The CDR3 loop reads CASSFLPPGLQTDYEQYF. The DNA of the CDR3 is TGTGCCAGCAGTTTCCTACCTCCGGGACTACAGACAGACTACGAGCAGTACTTC.

V gene TRBV15 combines with J gene TRBJ2-1; 8 nucleotides match TRBD2. This CDR3 is 15 amino acids long. After removal of 5 bases from V and 3 bases from J, the junction contained 6 bases not matched to a gene. Germline V gene sequence: CDR1 LNHNV, CDR2 YYDKDF (reference sequence). The CDR3 reads CATSRGGASYNEQFF. CDR3 DNA: TGTGCCACCAGCCGGGGGGGGGCCAGCTACAATGAGCAGTTCTTC.

This clone was seen a handful of times. The chain links TRBV5-6 to TRBJ2-1, with TRBD2 identical over 10 bases. V dropped 1 base and J dropped 5; count of bases not matched to a gene: 6. The CDR3 is 16 residues long. CDR1 and CDR2 (germline): SGHDT, YYEEEE. Here the CDR3 reads CASSLKLAGTHNEQFF. DNA of the CDR3: TGTGCCAGCAGCTTGAAACTAGCGGGGACCCACAATGAGCAGTTCTTC.

The V gene is TRBV30, the J gene TRBJ1-1; no clear D. V gave up 0 bases and J gave up 1 base, with 9 bases separating them. The CDR3 consists of 14 residues. The germline CDR1 and CDR2 sequences are GTSNPN and SVGIG (reference sequence). The chain's CDR3 is CAWSVGLKNTEAFF. In DNA, the CDR3 is TGTGCCTGGAGTGTAGGACTCAAGAACACTGAAGCTTTCTTT.

The V gene is TRBV6-6, the J gene TRBJ1-1; D is uncertain. Germline V lookup: CDR1 MNHNY, CDR2 SVGAGI (reference sequence). The germline V and J ends were trimmed by 2 bases and 2 bases, with 3 bases remaining between them. This CDR3 spans 12 amino acids. Written as DNA, the CDR3 is TGTGCCAGCAGTTACACAAACACTGAAGCTTTCTTT. Its protein is CASSYTNTEAFF.

V usage is TRBV9 and J usage is TRBJ2-1, with a tentative D call TRBD1 (7 bases). Germline V gene sequence: CDR1 SGDLS, CDR2 YYNGEE. With 3 bases removed from V and 5 bases from J, the gap between germline ends came to 15 bases. The length of the CDR3 is 15 residues. This CDR3 reads CASSAAGQTNNEQFF. The CDR3 bases are TGTGCCAGCAGCGCCGCGGGACAGACGAACAATGAGCAGTTCTTC.

The chain carries TRBV5-1 and TRBJ1-6; 7 nucleotides line up with TRBD1. Trimming took 4 bases from V and 10 from J; bases not matched to a gene: 5. The CDR3 is made up of 13 amino acids. CDR1 is SGHRS and CDR2 is YFSETQ in the germline V gene. CDR3 amino acids: CASSPGGDSPLHF. The CDR3 coding sequence is TGCGCCAGCAGCCCAGGGGGAGACTCACCCCTCCACTTT.

This clone was picked up one time. This chain joins TRBV13 and TRBJ1-1, with 7 bases aligning to TRBD1. CDR1 and CDR2 from the germline V gene are PRHDT and FYEKMQ (reference sequence). This CDR3 spans 20 amino acids. The V and J ends lost 1 base and 1 base, in that order; junction bases with no gene match: 18. CDR3 loop: CASSLDPWLGRGVTNTEAFF. DNA of the CDR3: TGTGCCAGCAGCTTAGACCCTTGGTTGGGCAGGGGGGTAACGAACACTGAAGCTTTCTTT.

This clone was seen just once. This chain connects TRBV19 to TRBJ2-1; 11 bases are a match to TRBD1. CDR1 and CDR2 (germline): LNHDA, SQIVND (reference sequence). The CDR3 contains 16 residues. V was clipped by 6 bases and J by 5 bases; unmatched bases: 9. The CDR3 coding sequence is TGTGCCAGTAGCCGGTGGGGGGACAGGGGGAACAATGAGCAGTTCTTC. Its translation: CASSRWGDRGNNEQFF. Filled out from reference TRBV19 and TRBJ2-1, the complete variable domain reads DGGITQSPKYLFRKEGQNVTLSCEQNLNHDAMYWYRQDPGQGLRLIYYSQIVNDFQKGDIAEGYSVSREKKESFPLTVTSAQKNPTAFYLCASSRWGDRGNNEQFFGPGTRLTVL.

J is TRBJ1-6 and V is TRBV6-5; 9 nucleotides line up with TRBD1. Losses at the gene ends were 2 bases for V and 9 bases for J; bases not matched to a gene: 5. Germline V gene data show CDR1 as MNHEY and CDR2 as SVGAGI. There are 15 residues in the CDR3. CDR3: CASSYSGTGTSPLHF. The CDR3 DNA reads TGTGCCAGCAGTTACAGCGGGACAGGGACTTCACCCCTCCACTTT.

J is TRBJ2-1 and V is TRBV7-6; TRBD2 is a possible D gene (7 bases). CDR1 is SGHVS, CDR2 FNYEAQ, per germline. V was clipped by 1 base and J by 8 bases, with 12 bases between them. CDR3 size: 14 residues. Here the CDR3 reads CASSLGGGPDEQFF. The CDR3 nucleotides are TGTGCCAGCAGCTTAGGGGGGGGGCCCGATGAGCAGTTCTTC.

The chain couples TRBV5-1 to TRBJ1-6; D is unresolved. Germline CDR1 SGHRS, CDR2 YFSETQ. The germline V and J ends were trimmed by 1 base and 1 base, with 6 bases remaining between them. The CDR3 consists of 15 residues. CDR3 sequence (DNA): TGCGCCAGCAGCTTGACAGAATCCTATAATTCACCCCTCCACTTT. Protein: CASSLTESYNSPLHF.

This sequence joins TRBV2 and TRBJ1-1; TRBD1 matches at 10 bases. CDR1 and CDR2 from the germline V gene are SNHLY and FYNNEI. The CDR3 covers 15 residues. After removal of 8 bases from V and 2 bases from J, the junction contained 8 bases not matched to a gene. The CDR3 protein is CASGPTTGGNTEAFF. The CDR3 DNA follows: TGTGCCAGCGGTCCGACGACAGGGGGCAACACTGAAGCTTTCTTT. Using reference TRBV2 and TRBJ1-1 for the parts outside the CDR3, the full variable domain is EPEVTQTPSHQVTQMGQEVILRCVPISNHLYFYWYRQILGQKVEFLVSFYNNEISEKSEIFDDQFSVERPDGSNFTLKIRSTKLEDSAMYFCASGPTTGGNTEAFFGQGTRLTVV.

The gene calls are TRBV27 and TRBJ2-1, with 12 bases fitting TRBD1. The CDR3 is 17 residues long. V trimming: 3 bases; J trimming: 8 bases; junction bases outside the gene matches: 11. Germline-derived CDR1 and CDR2 are MNHEY and SMNVEV (reference sequence). CDR3 nucleotide sequence: TGTGCCAGCAGTTTGACCTGGGACAGGGGGCAGGTCGATGAGCAGTTCTTC. The encoded protein is CASSLTWDRGQVDEQFF.

The rearrangement joins TRBV6-5 to TRBJ1-1; D ambiguous. Germline lookup yields CDR1 MNHEY and CDR2 SVGAGI. This CDR3 has 14 residues. Trimming pared 5 bases from V and 5 bases from J, leaving 15 bases between. For the CDR3, the DNA is TGTGCCAGCAGTGAACGCCCGCAGTTGACTGAAGCTTTCTTT. This translates into CASSERPQLTEAFF.

V and J are TRBV27 and TRBJ2-5; 16 nucleotides match TRBD2. This CDR3 has 19 amino acids. Germline loops: CDR1 MNHEY, CDR2 SMNVEV (reference sequence). Losses at the gene ends were 5 bases for V and 7 bases for J; bases not matched to a gene: 16. This CDR3 reads CASSIYRGLAGGQRATQYF. The CDR3 coding sequence is TGTGCCAGCAGTATCTACAGGGGACTAGCGGGGGGGCAGAGGGCGACCCAGTACTTC.

The J gene is TRBJ2-3, the V gene TRBV7-9; 8 bases match TRBD2. Germline CDR1 and CDR2: SEHNR and FQNEAQ (reference sequence). V lost 5 bases, J lost 4 bases, and 8 bases stayed unmatched. The CDR3 length is 15 residues. The DNA of the CDR3 is TGTGCCAGCAGCAAGGGACTAGTGGGGCCAGATACGCAGTATTTT. Its protein is CASSKGLVGPDTQYF.

The rearrangement uses TRBV27 and TRBJ1-5; 7 bases agree with TRBD1. The CDR3 is 15 amino acids. Germline V gene sequence: CDR1 MNHEY, CDR2 SMNVEV (reference sequence). The ends lost 1 base at V and 4 bases at J; junction bases unmatched: 4. The chain's CDR3 is CASSLWAGGNQPQHF. The CDR3 DNA reads TGTGCCAGCAGTTTATGGGCAGGGGGAAATCAGCCCCAGCATTTT.

This clone was counted once. The chain employs TRBV6-1 and TRBJ1-2, with D possibly being TRBD1 (6 bases). V was cut by 2 bases and J by 4 bases, with 8 bases left in between. The CDR3 totals 13 residues. CDR1 and CDR2 from the germline V gene are MNHNS and SASEGT. DNA for the CDR3: TGTGCCAGCAGTGAAAGCAGGGGCTATGGCTACACCTTC. The encoded protein is CASSESRGYGYTF.